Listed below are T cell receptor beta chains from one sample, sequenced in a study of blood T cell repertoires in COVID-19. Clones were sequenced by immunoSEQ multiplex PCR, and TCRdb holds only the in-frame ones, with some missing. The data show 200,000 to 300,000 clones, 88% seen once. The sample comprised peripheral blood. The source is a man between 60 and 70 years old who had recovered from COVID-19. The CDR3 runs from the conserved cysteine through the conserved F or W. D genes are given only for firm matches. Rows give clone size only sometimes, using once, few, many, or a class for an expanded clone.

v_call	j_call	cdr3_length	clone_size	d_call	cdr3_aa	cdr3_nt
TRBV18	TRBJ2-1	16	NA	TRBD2	CASSLSPGLAYNEQFF	TGTGCCAGCTCACTGAGCCCGGGACTAGCCTACAATGAGCAGTTCTTC
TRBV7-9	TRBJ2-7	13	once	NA	CASRKGQGYEQYF	TGTGCCAGCAGAAAAGGGCAGGGATACGAGCAGTACTTC
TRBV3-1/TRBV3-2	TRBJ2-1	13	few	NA	CASSPYTRDEQFF	TGTGCCAGCAGCCCTTACACTAGGGATGAGCAGTTCTTC
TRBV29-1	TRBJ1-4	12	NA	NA	CSVFGWRGVMFF	TGCAGCGTTTTTGGTTGGCGGGGTGTAATGTTTTTT
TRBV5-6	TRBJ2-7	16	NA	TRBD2	CASSLVARGYSYEQYF	TGTGCCAGCAGCTTGGTTGCGCGGGGGTACTCCTACGAGCAGTACTTC
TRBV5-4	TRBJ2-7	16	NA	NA	CASSDGWGRGDDEQYF	TGTGCCAGCAGTGATGGTTGGGGGCGCGGCGACGACGAGCAGTACTTC
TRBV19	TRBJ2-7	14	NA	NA	CASSPQGLVAEQYF	TGTGCCAGTAGCCCACAGGGTTTAGTAGCCGAGCAGTACTTC
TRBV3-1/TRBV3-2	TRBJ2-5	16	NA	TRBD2	CASSQVGGGLQETQYF	TGTGCCAGCAGCCAAGTCGGGGGGGGACTCCAAGAGACCCAGTACTTC
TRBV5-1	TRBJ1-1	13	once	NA	CASSRRGDTEAFF	TGCGCCAGCAGCCGCAGGGGAGATACTGAAGCTTTCTTT
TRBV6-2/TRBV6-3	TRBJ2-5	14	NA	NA	CASSYVLGQETQYF	TGTGCCAGCAGTTACGTGCTAGGCCAAGAGACCCAGTACTTC
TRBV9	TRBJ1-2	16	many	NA	CASSVVGTLPNYGYTF	TGTGCCAGCAGCGTAGTTGGGACTTTACCTAACTATGGCTACACCTTC
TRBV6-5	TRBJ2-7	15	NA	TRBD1	CASSYIQGWRNEQYF	TGTGCCAGCAGTTATATACAGGGGTGGAGGAACGAGCAGTACTTC
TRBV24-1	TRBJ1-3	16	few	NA	CATSDRQLPTGNTIYF	TGTGCCACCAGTGACAGACAGCTTCCCACTGGAAACACCATATATTTT
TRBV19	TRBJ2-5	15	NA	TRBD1	CASSRQGQGEETQYF	TGTGCCAGTAGTAGACAGGGACAGGGCGAGGAGACCCAGTACTTC
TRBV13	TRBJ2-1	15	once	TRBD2	CASSPVGRGSNEQFF	TGTGCCAGCAGCCCTGTGGGGCGGGGGAGCAATGAGCAGTTCTTC
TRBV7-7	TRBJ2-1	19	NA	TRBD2	CASSSRPGTSGGAYNEQFF	TGTGCTAGCAGCTCTCGTCCCGGGACTAGCGGGGGGGCCTACAATGAGCAGTTCTTC
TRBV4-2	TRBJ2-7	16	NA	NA	CASSQDVGAASYEQYF	TGTGCCAGCAGCCAAGACGTGGGGGCCGCCTCCTACGAGCAGTACTTC
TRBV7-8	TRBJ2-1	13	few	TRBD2	CASGAGGPNEQFF	TGTGCCAGCGGGGCGGGGGGGCCGAATGAGCAGTTCTTC
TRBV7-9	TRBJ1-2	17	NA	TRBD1	CASSHKGTGLFYGGYTF	TGTGCCAGCAGCCATAAAGGGACAGGACTTTTCTATGGAGGCTACACCTTC
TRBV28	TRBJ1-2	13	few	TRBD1	CASSMGQTRGYTF	TGTGCCAGCAGTATGGGACAGACGCGTGGCTACACCTTC
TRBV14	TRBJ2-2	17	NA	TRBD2	CASSHERGETNTGELFF	TGTGCCAGCAGCCATGAGCGGGGAGAGACGAACACCGGGGAGCTGTTTTTT
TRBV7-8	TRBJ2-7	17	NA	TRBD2	CASSLAYGGVSFDEQYF	TGTGCCAGCAGCTTAGCCTACGGGGGGGTTTCGTTCGACGAGCAGTACTTC
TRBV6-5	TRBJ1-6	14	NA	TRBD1	CASSNRDRGSPLHF	TGTGCCAGCAGTAACCGGGACAGGGGATCACCCCTCCACTTT
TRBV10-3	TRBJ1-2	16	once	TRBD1	CAISESGGQGARGYTF	TGTGCCATCAGTGAGTCGGGAGGACAGGGGGCTCGAGGCTACACCTTC
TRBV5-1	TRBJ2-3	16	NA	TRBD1	CASSSTGGVSTDTQYF	TGCGCCAGCAGCTCGACAGGGGGTGTCAGCACAGATACGCAGTATTTT
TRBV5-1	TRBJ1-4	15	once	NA	CASSFLGGANEKLFF	TGCGCCAGCAGCTTCCTTGGGGGGGCTAATGAAAAACTGTTTTTT
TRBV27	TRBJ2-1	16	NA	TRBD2	CASSLRLAGGNNEQFF	TGTGCCAGCAGTCTCCGACTAGCGGGGGGTAACAATGAGCAGTTCTTC
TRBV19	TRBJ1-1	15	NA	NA	CASSIVGIRGSEAFF	TGTGCCAGTAGTATAGTGGGCATCAGGGGCTCTGAAGCTTTCTTT
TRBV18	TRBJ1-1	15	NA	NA	CASSPRLQGNTEAFF	TGTGCCAGCTCACCACGTTTACAGGGAAACACTGAAGCTTTCTTT
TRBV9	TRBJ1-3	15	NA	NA	CASSIGTFSGNTIYF	TGTGCCAGCAGTATAGGGACATTCTCTGGAAACACCATATATTTT
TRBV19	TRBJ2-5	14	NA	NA	CASSLTGLGETQYF	TGTGCCAGTAGCCTTACAGGGCTCGGGGAGACCCAGTACTTC
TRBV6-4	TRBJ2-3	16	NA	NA	CASSDSIRGSTDTQYF	TGTGCCAGCAGTGACTCGATTCGGGGGAGCACAGATACGCAGTATTTT
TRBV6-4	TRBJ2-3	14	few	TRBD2	CASSPSGGRDTQYF	TGTGCCAGCAGTCCTAGCGGGGGGCGTGATACGCAGTATTTT
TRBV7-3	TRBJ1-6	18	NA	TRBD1	CASSSRTGKSSYNSPLHF	TGTGCCAGCAGCTCACGGACAGGGAAGAGCTCCTATAATTCACCCCTCCACTTT
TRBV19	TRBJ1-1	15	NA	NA	CASSIDLIPNTEAFF	TGTGCCAGTAGTATAGATCTAATTCCGAACACTGAAGCTTTCTTT
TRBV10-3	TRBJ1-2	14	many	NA	CAISGQGGGYGYTF	TGTGCCATCAGTGGTCAGGGAGGCGGCTATGGCTACACCTTC